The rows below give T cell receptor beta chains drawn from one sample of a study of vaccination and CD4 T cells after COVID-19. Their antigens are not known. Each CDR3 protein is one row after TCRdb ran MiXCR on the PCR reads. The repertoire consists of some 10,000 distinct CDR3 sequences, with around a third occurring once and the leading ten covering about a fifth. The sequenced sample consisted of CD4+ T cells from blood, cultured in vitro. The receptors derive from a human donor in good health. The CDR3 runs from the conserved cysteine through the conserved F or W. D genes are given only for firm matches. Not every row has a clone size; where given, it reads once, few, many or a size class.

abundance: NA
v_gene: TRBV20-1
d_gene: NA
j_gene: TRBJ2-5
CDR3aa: CSAGGIGGAKKTQYF
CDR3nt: TGCAGTGCCGGAGGTATTGGGGGGGCAAAGAAGACCCAGTACTTC

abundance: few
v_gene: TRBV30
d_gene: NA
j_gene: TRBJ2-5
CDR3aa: CAWTGQFGGETQYF
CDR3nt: TGTGCCTGGACGGGGCAGTTTGGGGGAGAGACCCAGTACTTC

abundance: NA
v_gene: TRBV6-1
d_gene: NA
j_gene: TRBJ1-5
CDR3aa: CASSSNQPQHF
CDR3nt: TGTGCCAGCAGCTCCAATCAGCCCCAGCATTTT

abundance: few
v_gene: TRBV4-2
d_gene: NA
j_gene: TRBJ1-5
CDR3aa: CASSQSAGDSNQPQHF
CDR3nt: TGTGCCAGCAGCCAGTCAGCCGGGGACAGCAATCAGCCCCAGCATTTT

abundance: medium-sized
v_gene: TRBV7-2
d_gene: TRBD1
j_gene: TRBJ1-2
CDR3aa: CASSSGQGTYGYTF
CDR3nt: TGTGCCAGCAGCTCGGGACAGGGGACCTATGGCTACACCTTC

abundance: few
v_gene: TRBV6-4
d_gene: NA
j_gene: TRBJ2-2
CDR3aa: CASSDGGDTGELFF
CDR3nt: TGTGCCAGCAGTGACGGAGGGGACACCGGGGAGCTGTTTTTT

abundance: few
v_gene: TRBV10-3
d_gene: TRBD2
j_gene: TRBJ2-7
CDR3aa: CAISESLGLAITYEQYF
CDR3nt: TGTGCCATCAGTGAGTCTCTTGGACTAGCGATAACCTACGAGCAGTACTTC

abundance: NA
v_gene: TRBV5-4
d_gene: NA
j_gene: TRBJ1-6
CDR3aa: CASSLGGGNNSPLHF
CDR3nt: TGTGCCAGCAGCTTGGGAGGGGGAAATAATTCACCCCTCCACTTT

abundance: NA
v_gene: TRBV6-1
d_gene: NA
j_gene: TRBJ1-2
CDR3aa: CASRGTANYGYTF
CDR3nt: TGTGCCAGCAGAGGGACTGCTAACTATGGCTACACCTTC

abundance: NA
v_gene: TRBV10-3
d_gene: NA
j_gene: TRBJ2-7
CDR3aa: CAISTGLDFYEQYF
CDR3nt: TGTGCCATCAGTACAGGGTTAGACTTCTACGAGCAGTACTTC

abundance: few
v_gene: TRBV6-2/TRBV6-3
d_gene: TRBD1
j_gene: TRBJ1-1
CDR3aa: CASSYRQGNTEAFF
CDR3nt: TGTGCCAGCAGTTACAGACAGGGAAACACTGAAGCTTTCTTT

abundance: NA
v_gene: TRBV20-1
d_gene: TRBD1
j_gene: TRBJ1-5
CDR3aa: CSARWPGQGLGNQPQHF
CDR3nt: TGCAGTGCTAGATGGCCGGGACAGGGATTAGGCAATCAGCCCCAGCATTTT

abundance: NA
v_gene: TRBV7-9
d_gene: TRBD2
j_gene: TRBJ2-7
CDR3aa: CASSALPGLAGYEQYF
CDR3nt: TGTGCCAGCAGCGCACTCCCGGGACTAGCGGGCTACGAGCAGTACTTC

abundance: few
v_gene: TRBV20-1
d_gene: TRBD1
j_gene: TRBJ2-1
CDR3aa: CSAPRTGFLDNEQFF
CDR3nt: TGCAGTGCTCCTCGGACAGGCTTTCTAGACAATGAGCAGTTCTTC